This entry describes one TCR beta chain. Its antigen is still unknown. The sample originates from a study of spatial heterogeneity in lung cancer. About the study: Sequencing consistently turned up more beta-chain sequences than alpha-chain sequences. Study-wide points: Blood carried ubiquitous expanded tumor TCRs more at resection than follow-up.

The time point was: sample taken at primary tumor resection. Unsorted samples of tumor, nontumor lung or frozen PBMC had their whole RNA sequenced. The study tagged each TCR cDNA molecule with a unique molecular identifier. TCRdb re-analysed the 5' RACE reads in MiXCR, keeping a single row per CDR3 protein. The repertoire consists of 13,000 to 15,000 distinct CDR3 sequences, with 11% occurring once and the leading ten covering 34%. Trimming took off 6 bases at V and 4 bases at J, with 16 bases between the two ends. Germline V gene data show CDR1 as MNHEY and CDR2 as SVGAGI. CDR3 size: 14 residues. This receptor was taken from a female donor with early-stage non-small cell lung cancer. This sequence joins TRBV6-5 and TRBJ2-7; possibly TRBD2 for D (5 bases). The sequencing here drew on PBMCs, taken at surgery. CDR3 in amino acids: CASRTGLASYEQYF. CDR3 DNA sequence: TGTGCCAGCAGAACCGGACTCGCGAGTTACGAGCAGTACTTC.